The entry below gives a single T cell receptor (beta chain) sequence along with its context. The method was immunoSEQ multiplex PCR; TCRdb's version includes in-frame clones alone and lacks a portion of them. The sample includes 90,000 to 150,000 clones, over 75% of them seen just once. This sample is part of a study of OX40 agonist ivuxolimab in advanced cancers. The CDR3 totals 19 residues. The germline gives CDR1 GTSNPN, CDR2 SVGIG (reference sequence). The germline V and J ends were trimmed by 0 bases and 4 bases, with 25 bases remaining between them. V and J are TRBV30 and TRBJ1-5, with D uncertain. The source material was CD4+ or CD8+ T cells sorted from blood, sampled in a trial of the OX40 agonist ivuxolimab. The sequence was obtained from an adult with an advanced solid tumor such as melanoma, head and neck, liver or kidney cancer. CDR3 amino acids: CAWSVRPGAAGTRNQPQHF. Here the CDR3 DNA reads TGTGCCTGGAGTGTACGGCCGGGCGCGGCAGGCACTAGGAATCAGCCCCAGCATTTT. The full variable domain, with the rest looked up from reference TRBV30 and TRBJ1-5, is SQTIHQWPATLVQPVGSPLSLECTVEGTSNPNLYWYRQAAGRGLQLLFYSVGIGQISSEVPQNLSASRPQDRQFILSSKKLLLSDSGFYLCAWSVRPGAAGTRNQPQHFGDGTRLSIL.